These 8 T cell receptor beta chains were all obtained from the same sample, sequenced in a study of blood T cell repertoires in COVID-19. Clones were sequenced by immunoSEQ multiplex PCR, and TCRdb holds only the in-frame ones, with some missing. The table records about 300,000 clones, around 87% of them present only once. Sequencing used peripheral blood. These receptors were collected from a man aged 65 to 85 with acute or convalescent COVID-19.

The chain recombines TRBV19 with TRBJ1-5; no clear D. This CDR3 has 13 amino acids. V was clipped by 9 bases and J by 7 bases, with 16 bases between them. Germline lookup yields CDR1 LNHDA and CDR2 SQIVND (reference sequence). CDR3 protein: CASRNTEGQPQHF. The CDR3 nucleotides are TGTGCCAGCCGCAACACGGAGGGACAGCCCCAGCATTTT.

The chain is built from TRBV28 and TRBJ1-2, with D unclear. This CDR3 has 12 residues. In germline, CDR1 is MDHEN, CDR2 SYDVKM. V was trimmed by 5 bases and J by 3 bases, leaving 7 bases between them. CDR3 region: CASSRSDYGYTF. CDR3 DNA sequence: TGTGCCAGCAGTCGGAGTGACTATGGCTACACCTTC.

The chain joins TRBV4-2 to TRBJ1-1; the match to TRBD1 covers 9 bases. Per germline, CDR1 LGHNA and CDR2 YNFKEQ. Losses at the gene ends were 0 bases for V and 4 bases for J; bases not matched to a gene: 3. The CDR3 is made up of 15 amino acids. The CDR3 here is CASSQEGTGPTEAFF. In nucleotides, the CDR3 is TGTGCCAGCAGCCAAGAAGGGACAGGGCCCACTGAAGCTTTCTTT.

The chain recombines TRBV19 with TRBJ2-6; TRBD1 agrees at 10 bases. Germline lookup yields CDR1 LNHDA and CDR2 SQIVND (reference sequence). The CDR3 is 17 residues long. V lost 6 bases and J lost 2; bases outside the gene matches: 7. CDR3 bases: TGTGCCAGTAGCGGGACAGGGGTCGTGGCTGGGGCCAACGTCCTGACTTTC. This sequence encodes CASSGTGVVAGANVLTF.

The rearrangement joins TRBV5-1 to TRBJ2-3, with 8 bases matching TRBD2. The germline V gene encodes CDR1 SGHRS and CDR2 YFSETQ. This CDR3 region has 15 residues. Trimming at V came to 2 bases and at J to 1 base, leaving 3 bases not matched to a gene. The CDR3 spells CASSFETSGTDTQYF. DNA of the CDR3: TGCGCCAGCAGCTTCGAGACTAGCGGCACAGATACGCAGTATTTT. The whole variable domain, remainder taken from reference TRBV5-1 and TRBJ2-3, is KAGVTQTPRYLIKTRGQQVTLSCSPISGHRSVSWYQQTPGQGLQFLFEYFSETQRNKGNFPGRFSGRQFSNSRSEMNVSTLELGDSALYLCASSFETSGTDTQYFGPGTRLTVL.

The rearrangement uses TRBV2 and TRBJ2-2; no firm D call. With 6 bases removed from V and 4 bases from J, the gap between germline ends came to 6 bases. The CDR3 contains 12 residues. In germline, CDR1 is SNHLY, CDR2 FYNNEI. CDR3: CASRTPTGELFF. The CDR3 nucleotides read TGTGCCAGCAGAACTCCCACCGGGGAGCTGTTTTTT.

The V and J genes are TRBV3-1 (or the pseudogene TRBV3-2) and TRBJ2-3, with 9 bases lining up with TRBD2. The CDR3 has 16 residues. Losses at the gene ends were 0 bases for V and 6 bases for J; bases not matched to a gene: 7. Germline CDR1 LGHDT, CDR2 YNNKEL (reference sequence). CDR3 protein: CASSQETGGGVDTQYF. Here the CDR3 DNA reads TGTGCCAGCAGCCAAGAAACTGGCGGGGGGGTGGATACGCAGTATTTT.

This clone has just a few counts. The V and J genes are TRBV5-1 and TRBJ2-5; D remains unclear. The V end was cut by 4 bases, the J end by 0 bases, with 10 bases between. The CDR3 length is 14 residues. Per the germline V gene, CDR1 is SGHRS and CDR2 is YFSETQ. The DNA for the CDR3 is TGCGCCAGCAGCATTCAGGCGAACCAAGAGACCCAGTACTTC. Amino acids: CASSIQANQETQYF.